Below, 15 T cell receptor beta chains from the same sample are listed, as sequenced in a study of shared clonotypes between healthy human individuals. This table comes from immunoSEQ multiplex PCR, and its TCRdb copy is limited to in-frame clones, with some not included. The sample lists about 1,900,000 clones, approximately 95% occurring once. In the naive CD8 group, cells lacked CD45RO and were positively selected for CCR7, so terminally differentiated effector memory CD45RA+ cells were left out. The source material was naive CD8+ T cells sorted from blood. These receptors were taken from a man aged 18 to 35 in good health.

The rearrangement uses TRBV9 and TRBJ1-2, with 12 nucleotides matching TRBD1. The CDR3 spans 15 residues. V lost 5 bases, J lost 4 bases, and 6 bases stayed unmatched. Germline V gene data show CDR1 as SGDLS and CDR2 as YYNGEE. The CDR3: CASSDRGQGAYGYTF. CDR3 DNA: TGTGCCAGCAGTGATCGGGGACAGGGGGCCTATGGCTACACCTTC.

The rearrangement uses TRBV30 and TRBJ1-2; tentatively, D is TRBD1 (5 bases). The CDR3 spans 11 residues. V gave up 5 bases and J gave up 3 bases, with 7 bases separating them. Germline values: CDR1 GTSNPN, CDR2 SVGIG (reference sequence). CDR3 DNA sequence: TGTGCCTGGGACAGCTACTATGGCTACACCTTC. Translation: CAWDSYYGYTF.

This chain connects TRBV7-9 to TRBJ2-7; tentative D call: TRBD1 (5 bases). Germline V gene data show CDR1 as SEHNR and CDR2 as FQNEAQ (reference sequence). V lost 7 bases, J lost 2 bases, and 15 bases lay in between. This CDR3 is 14 amino acids long. This CDR3 reads CASNSKQVPYEQYF. Written as DNA, the CDR3 is TGTGCCAGCAATTCGAAACAGGTCCCCTACGAGCAGTACTTC.

The J gene is TRBJ1-5, the V gene TRBV7-8; maybe TRBD1 (5 bases). Germline V gene sequence: CDR1 SGHVS, CDR2 FQNEAQ. The CDR3 contains 19 residues. V lost 1 base, J lost 3 bases, and 22 bases lay in between. In nucleotides, the CDR3 is TGTGCCAGCAGCTTAGAAATGGCGTTTGTTGGGGGGGTCAATCAGCCCCAGCATTTT. Protein product: CASSLEMAFVGGVNQPQHF.

A note on this clone: Other DNA variants within this sample encode the same CDR3. V and J are TRBV5-6 and TRBJ2-7; TRBD2 matches 10 bases. This CDR3 contains 14 residues. V shed 4 bases, J shed 3 bases, and the junction held 4 bases outside the gene matches. The germline gives CDR1 SGHDT, CDR2 YYEEEE. CDR3 coding DNA: TGTGCCAGCAGCACTGGACTAGCGGTCTACGAGCAGTACTTC. This sequence encodes CASSTGLAVYEQYF.

Of note for this clone: Other DNA sequences of this sample code for an identical CDR3. The rearrangement links TRBV10-3 to TRBJ2-7; TRBD1 aligns across 9 bases. The V segment lost 2 bases and the J segment 3 bases; nucleotides outside the gene matches: 2. This CDR3 spans 14 amino acids. CDR1 and CDR2 (germline): ENHRY, SYGVKD. The CDR3 sequence is CAISEGGQGYEQYF. The CDR3 DNA follows: TGTGCCATCAGTGAGGGGGGACAGGGCTACGAGCAGTACTTC.

The chain combines TRBV11-2 with TRBJ2-7; weak D call: TRBD1 (6 bases). This CDR3 has 15 residues. Germline V gene data show CDR1 as SGHAT and CDR2 as FQNNGV. V gave up 5 bases and J gave up 5 bases, with 19 bases separating them. The CDR3 DNA follows: TGTGCCAGCAGCCAGGCGGAACAGGGCTTTAACGAGCAGTACTTC. This sequence encodes CASSQAEQGFNEQYF.

The chain couples TRBV6-5 to TRBJ2-3; 10 positions match TRBD2. J gave up 7 bases and V 6 bases, and 10 bases lay outside the gene matches. CDR1 is MNHEY and CDR2 is SVGAGI in the germline V gene. The CDR3 is 15 residues long. DNA of the CDR3: TGTGCCAGCAGCCTGGGGACTAGCGAGGGAAATACGCAGTATTTT. Translating gives CASSLGTSEGNTQYF.

The chain employs TRBV5-1 and TRBJ1-1; the D is unclear. V was clipped by 6 bases and J by 1 base, with 4 bases between them. Germline V gives CDR1 SGHRS, CDR2 YFSETQ. This CDR3 has 11 residues. This chain's CDR3 is CASKGNTEAFF. CDR3 DNA sequence: TGCGCCAGCAAAGGGAACACTGAAGCTTTCTTT.

Concerning this clone: At the DNA level, this CDR3 is encoded by other sequences in the same sample as well. This chain connects TRBV6-5 to TRBJ1-1; 8 nucleotides match TRBD1. Per germline, CDR1 MNHEY and CDR2 SVGAGI. The trim removed 0 bases at V and 8 bases at J, leaving 2 bases unmatched. The CDR3 loop spans 13 amino acids. CDR3 in DNA: TGTGCCAGCAGTTACTCCAGGACAGGGGAAGCTTTCTTT. Translation: CASSYSRTGEAFF.

V gene TRBV2 combines with J gene TRBJ2-1; D might be TRBD1 or TRBD2, each matching 6 bases. Trimming cost V 1 base and J 7 bases, with 17 bases left between them. The CDR3 is made up of 16 amino acids. Germline V gene lookup returns CDR1 SNHLY and CDR2 FYNNEI. The CDR3, as DNA: TGTGCCAGCAGTGAAGATCGGGGGCTAAACGGTAATGAGCAGTTCTTC. Its protein product is CASSEDRGLNGNEQFF.

Of note for this clone: The sample contains more than one DNA sequence encoding this CDR3. The chain employs TRBV27 and TRBJ2-7; 7 nucleotides match TRBD1. J lost 3 bases, V lost 5 bases, and 1 base had no gene match. The germline V gene has CDR1 MNHEY and CDR2 SMNVEV (reference sequence). The CDR3 is 12 amino acids. The CDR3 coding sequence is TGTGCCAGCAGTGGGGACAGCTACGAGCAGTACTTC. As protein: CASSGDSYEQYF.

The J gene is TRBJ2-7, the V gene TRBV7-8; no firm D call. CDR3 length: 13 amino acids. Germline CDR1 and CDR2: SGHVS and FQNEAQ. The V gene lost 3 bases and the J gene lost 3 bases, with 9 bases spanning the gap. CDR3 residues: CASSFGHGYEQYF. DNA of the CDR3: TGTGCCAGCAGCTTTGGCCATGGCTACGAGCAGTACTTC.

V and J are TRBV28 and TRBJ1-2; possibly TRBD1 for D (5 bases). The CDR3 totals 16 residues. CDR1 and CDR2 (germline): MDHEN, SYDVKM. Trimming left V 6 bases short and J 6 bases short, with 23 bases between. The DNA for the CDR3 is TGTGCCAGCAGCTTACTCGTCAGGGCTTCCGGGGATGGCTACACCTTC. It is translated as CASSLLVRASGDGYTF.

This sequence joins TRBV4-3 and TRBJ2-3; tentatively, D is TRBD1 or TRBD2 (6 bases each). Trimming took off 0 bases at V and 4 bases at J, with 17 bases between the two ends. Germline V lookup: CDR1 LGHNA, CDR2 YSLEER. This CDR3 is 17 amino acids long. The CDR3 DNA sequence: TGCGCCAGCAGCCAAGATTTGACTAGGGGGGAAGCAGATACGCAGTATTTT. It is translated as CASSQDLTRGEADTQYF.